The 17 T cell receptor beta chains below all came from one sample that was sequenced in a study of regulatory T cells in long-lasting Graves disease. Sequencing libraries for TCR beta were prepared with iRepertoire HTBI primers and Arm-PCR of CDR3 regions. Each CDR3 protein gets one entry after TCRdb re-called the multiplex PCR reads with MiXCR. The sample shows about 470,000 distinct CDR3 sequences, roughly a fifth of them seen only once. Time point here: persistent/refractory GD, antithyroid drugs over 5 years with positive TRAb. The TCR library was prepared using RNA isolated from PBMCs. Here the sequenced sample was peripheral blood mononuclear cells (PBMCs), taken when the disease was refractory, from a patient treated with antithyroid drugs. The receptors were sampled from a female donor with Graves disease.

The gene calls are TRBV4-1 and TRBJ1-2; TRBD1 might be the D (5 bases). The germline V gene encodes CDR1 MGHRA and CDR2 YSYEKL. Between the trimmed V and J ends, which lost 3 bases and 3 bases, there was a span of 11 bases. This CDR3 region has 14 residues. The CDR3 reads CASSQASRDYGYTF. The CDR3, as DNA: TGCGCCAGCAGCCAGGCGTCCAGGGACTATGGCTACACCTTC.

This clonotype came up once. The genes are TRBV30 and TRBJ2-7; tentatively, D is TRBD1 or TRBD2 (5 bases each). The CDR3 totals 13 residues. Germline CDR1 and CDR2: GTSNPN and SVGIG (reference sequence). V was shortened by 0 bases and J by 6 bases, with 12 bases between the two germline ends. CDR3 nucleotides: TGTGCCTGGAGTGTATTAGTGGGGGTCGAGCAGTACTTC. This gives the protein CAWSVLVGVEQYF.

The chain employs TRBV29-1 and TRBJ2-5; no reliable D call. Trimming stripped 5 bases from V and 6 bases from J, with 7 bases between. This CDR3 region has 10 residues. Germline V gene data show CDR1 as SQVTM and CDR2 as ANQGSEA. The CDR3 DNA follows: TGCAGCGTTCTTAGCCAGACCCAGTACTTC. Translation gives CSVLSQTQYF.

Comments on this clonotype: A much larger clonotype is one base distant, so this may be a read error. The CDR3 nucleotides are TGTGCCAGCGGCGTACTAGCGGGACGATCCTACGAGCAGTACTTC. Encoded protein: CASGVLAGRSYEQYF. This chain uses TRBV6-2 or TRBV6-3 with TRBJ2-7; 10 bases are a match to TRBD2. Germline lookup yields CDR1 MNHEY and CDR2 SVGEGT. The CDR3 sequence is 15 residues long. V dropped 8 bases and J dropped 1; count of bases not matched to a gene: 8.

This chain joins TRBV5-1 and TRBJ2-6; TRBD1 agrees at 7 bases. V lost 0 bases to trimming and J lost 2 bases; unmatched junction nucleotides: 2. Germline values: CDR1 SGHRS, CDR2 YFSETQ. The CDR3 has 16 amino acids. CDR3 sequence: CASSLGQGPGANVLTF. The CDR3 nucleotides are TGCGCCAGCAGCTTGGGACAGGGACCTGGGGCCAACGTCCTGACTTTC.

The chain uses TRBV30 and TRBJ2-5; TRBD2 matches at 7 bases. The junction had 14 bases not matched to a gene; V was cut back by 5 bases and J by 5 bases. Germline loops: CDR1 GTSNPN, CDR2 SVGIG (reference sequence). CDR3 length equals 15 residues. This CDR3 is CAWDQTGGDGETQYF. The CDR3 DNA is TGTGCCTGGGATCAGACTGGGGGGGACGGGGAGACCCAGTACTTC.

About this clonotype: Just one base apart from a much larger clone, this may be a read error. CDR3 amino acids: CAISEVWRGDSYEQCF. The CDR3 DNA is TGTGCCATCAGTGAGGTTTGGCGGGGGGACTCCTACGAGCAGTGCTTC. The chain links TRBV10-3 to TRBJ2-7, with 8 bases aligning to TRBD2. Germline CDR1 ENHRY, CDR2 SYGVKD. The CDR3 is made up of 16 amino acids.

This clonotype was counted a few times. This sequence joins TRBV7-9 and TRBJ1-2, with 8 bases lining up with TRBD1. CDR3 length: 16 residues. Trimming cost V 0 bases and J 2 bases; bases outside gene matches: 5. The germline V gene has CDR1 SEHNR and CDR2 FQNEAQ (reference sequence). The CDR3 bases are TGTGCCAGCAGCTTAGCTGGGGGGGACAGGAACTATGGCTACACCTTC. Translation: CASSLAGGDRNYGYTF.

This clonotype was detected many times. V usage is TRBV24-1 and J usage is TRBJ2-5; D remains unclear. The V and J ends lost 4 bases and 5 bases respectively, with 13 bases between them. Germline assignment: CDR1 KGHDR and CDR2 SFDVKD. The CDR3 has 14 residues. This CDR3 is CATSDLMTPETQYF. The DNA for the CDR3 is TGTGCCACCAGTGACCTCATGACTCCGGAGACCCAGTACTTC.

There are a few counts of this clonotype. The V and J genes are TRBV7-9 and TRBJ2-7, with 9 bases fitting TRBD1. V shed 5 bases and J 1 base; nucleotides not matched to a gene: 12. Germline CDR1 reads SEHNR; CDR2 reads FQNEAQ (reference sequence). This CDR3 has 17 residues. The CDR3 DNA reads TGTGCCAGCAGCGTAGGTGGGGCGGACAGGGGTTCCTACGAGCAGTACTTC. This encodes CASSVGGADRGSYEQYF.

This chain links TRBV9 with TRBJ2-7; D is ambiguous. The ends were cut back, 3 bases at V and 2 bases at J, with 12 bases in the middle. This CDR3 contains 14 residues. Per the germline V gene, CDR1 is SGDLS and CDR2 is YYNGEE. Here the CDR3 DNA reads TGTGCCAGCAGCGCTGACAAGAGGCCCTACGAGCAGTACTTC. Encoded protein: CASSADKRPYEQYF.

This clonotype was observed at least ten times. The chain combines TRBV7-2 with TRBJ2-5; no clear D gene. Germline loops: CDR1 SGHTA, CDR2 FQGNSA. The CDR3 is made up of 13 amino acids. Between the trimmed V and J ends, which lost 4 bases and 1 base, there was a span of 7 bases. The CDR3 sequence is CASSSGPQETQYF. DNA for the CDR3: TGTGCCAGCAGCTCCGGACCCCAAGAGACCCAGTACTTC.

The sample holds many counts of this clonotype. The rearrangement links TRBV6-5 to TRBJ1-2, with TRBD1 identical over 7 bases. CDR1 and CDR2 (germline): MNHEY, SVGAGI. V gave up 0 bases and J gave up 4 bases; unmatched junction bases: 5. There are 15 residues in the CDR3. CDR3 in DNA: TGTGCCAGCAGTTACTCGGGTCAGGGGGGCTATGGCTACACCTTC. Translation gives CASSYSGQGGYGYTF.

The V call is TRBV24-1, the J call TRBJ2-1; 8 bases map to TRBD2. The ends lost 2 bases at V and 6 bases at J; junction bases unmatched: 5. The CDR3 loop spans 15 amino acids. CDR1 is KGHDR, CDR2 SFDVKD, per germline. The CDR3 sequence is CATSDSREGPNEQFF. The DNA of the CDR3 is TGTGCCACCAGTGATTCTCGGGAGGGCCCCAATGAGCAGTTCTTC.

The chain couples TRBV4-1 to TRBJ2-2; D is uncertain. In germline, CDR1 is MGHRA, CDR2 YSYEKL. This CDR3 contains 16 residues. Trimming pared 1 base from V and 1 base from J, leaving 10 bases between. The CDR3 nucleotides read TGCGCCAGCAGCCAAGTCAGTTCGGGGAACACCGGGGAGCTGTTTTTT. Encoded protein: CASSQVSSGNTGELFF.

The CDR3 protein is CSARIQGDQPQHF. Here the CDR3 DNA reads TGCAGTGCTAGGATACAGGGGGATCAGCCCCAGCATTTT. The rearrangement uses TRBV20-1 and TRBJ1-5; 8 nucleotides match TRBD1. V trimming: 3 bases; J trimming: 5 bases; junction bases outside the gene matches: 3. This CDR3 is built from 13 residues. The germline V gene encodes CDR1 DFQATT and CDR2 SNEGSKA (reference sequence).

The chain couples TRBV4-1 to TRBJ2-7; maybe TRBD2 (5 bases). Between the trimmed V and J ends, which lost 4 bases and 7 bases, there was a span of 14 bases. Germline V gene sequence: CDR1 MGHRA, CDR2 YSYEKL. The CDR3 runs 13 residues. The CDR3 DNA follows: TGCGCCAGCAGCCGCCTCCTAACGGGAGAGCAGTACTTC. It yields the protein CASSRLLTGEQYF.